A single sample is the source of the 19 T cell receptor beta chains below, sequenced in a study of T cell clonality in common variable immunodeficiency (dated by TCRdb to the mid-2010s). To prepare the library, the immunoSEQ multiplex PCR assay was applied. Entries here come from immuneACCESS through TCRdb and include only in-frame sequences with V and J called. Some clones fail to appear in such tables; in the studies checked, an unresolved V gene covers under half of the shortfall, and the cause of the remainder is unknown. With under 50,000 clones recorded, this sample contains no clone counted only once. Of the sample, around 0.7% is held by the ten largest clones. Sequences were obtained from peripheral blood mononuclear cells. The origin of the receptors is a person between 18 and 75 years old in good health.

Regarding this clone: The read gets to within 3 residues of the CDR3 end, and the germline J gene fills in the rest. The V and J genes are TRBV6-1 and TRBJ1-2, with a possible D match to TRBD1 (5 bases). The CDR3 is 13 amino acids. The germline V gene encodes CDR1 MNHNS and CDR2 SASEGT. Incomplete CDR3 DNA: TGTGCCAGCAGTGACGCAGGGTCCTACGAC. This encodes CASSDAGSYD. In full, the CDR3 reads CASSDAGSYDYTF.

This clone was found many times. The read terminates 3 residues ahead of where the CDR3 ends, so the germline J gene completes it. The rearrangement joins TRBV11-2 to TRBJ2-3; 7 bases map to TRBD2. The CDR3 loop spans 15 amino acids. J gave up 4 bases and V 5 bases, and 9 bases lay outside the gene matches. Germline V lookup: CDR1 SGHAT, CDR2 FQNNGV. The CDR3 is CASSTQLLAADTQYF. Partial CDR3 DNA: TGTGCCAGCAGCACCCAGCTTCTAGCGGCAGATACG.

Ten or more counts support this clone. The covered CDR3 bases are TGTGCCAGCAGCTTAGTATTCCACAATGAG. Translated, it gives CASSLVFHNE. The complete CDR3 protein is CASSLVFHNEQFF. The chain recombines TRBV7-9 with TRBJ2-1; D is ambiguous. The read falls 3 residues short of the CDR3 end, and the missing part is taken from the germline J gene. Germline V CDR1 and CDR2: SEHNR, FQNEAQ (reference sequence). The CDR3 runs to 13 residues. V shed 1 base and J shed 5 bases, with 6 bases lying between them.

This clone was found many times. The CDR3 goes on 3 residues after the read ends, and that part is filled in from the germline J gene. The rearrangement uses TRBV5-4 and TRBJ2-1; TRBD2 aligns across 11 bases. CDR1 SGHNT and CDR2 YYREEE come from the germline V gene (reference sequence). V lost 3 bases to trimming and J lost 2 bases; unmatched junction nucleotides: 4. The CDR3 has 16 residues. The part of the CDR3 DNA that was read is TGTGCCAGCAGCTCGGCGACTAGCGGGACCTACAATGAG. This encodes CASSSATSGTYNE. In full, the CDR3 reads CASSSATSGTYNEQFF. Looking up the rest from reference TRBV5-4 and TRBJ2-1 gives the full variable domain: ETGVTQSPTHLIKTRGQQVTLRCSSQSGHNTVSWYQQALGQGPQFIFQYYREEENGRGNFPPRFSGLQFPNYSSELNVNALELDDSALYLCASSSATSGTYNEQFFGPGTRLTVL.

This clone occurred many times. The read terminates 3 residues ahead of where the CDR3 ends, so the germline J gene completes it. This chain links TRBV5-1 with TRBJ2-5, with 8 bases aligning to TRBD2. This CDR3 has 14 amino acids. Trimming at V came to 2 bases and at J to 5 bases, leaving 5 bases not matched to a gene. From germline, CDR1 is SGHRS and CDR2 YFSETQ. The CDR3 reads CASSFLAGEETQYF. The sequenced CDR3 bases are TGCGCCAGCAGCTTTCTAGCGGGCGAGGAGACC.

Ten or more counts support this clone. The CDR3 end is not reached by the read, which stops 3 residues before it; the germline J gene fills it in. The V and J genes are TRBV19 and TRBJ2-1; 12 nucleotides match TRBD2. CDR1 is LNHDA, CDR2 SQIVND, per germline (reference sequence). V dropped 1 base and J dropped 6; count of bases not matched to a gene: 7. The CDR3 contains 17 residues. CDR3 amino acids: CASSIGETSGRINEQFF. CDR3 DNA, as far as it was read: TGTGCCAGTAGTATAGGGGAGACTAGCGGGAGAATCAATGAG.

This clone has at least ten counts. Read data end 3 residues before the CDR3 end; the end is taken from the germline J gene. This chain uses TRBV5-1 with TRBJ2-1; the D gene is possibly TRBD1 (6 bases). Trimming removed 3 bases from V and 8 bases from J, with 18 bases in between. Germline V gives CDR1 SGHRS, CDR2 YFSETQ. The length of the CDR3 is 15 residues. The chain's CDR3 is CASSSRTGLSDEQFF. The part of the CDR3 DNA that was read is TGCGCCAGCAGCTCGCGTACAGGGTTGAGCGATGAG.

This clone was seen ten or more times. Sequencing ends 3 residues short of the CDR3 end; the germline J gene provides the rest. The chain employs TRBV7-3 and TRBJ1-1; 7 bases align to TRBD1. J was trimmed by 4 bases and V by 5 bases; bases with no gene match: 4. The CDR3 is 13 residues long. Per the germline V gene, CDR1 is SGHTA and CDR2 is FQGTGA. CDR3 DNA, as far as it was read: TGTGCCAGCAGCCAAACAGGGGCCACTGAA. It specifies CASSQTGATE. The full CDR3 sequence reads CASSQTGATEAFF.

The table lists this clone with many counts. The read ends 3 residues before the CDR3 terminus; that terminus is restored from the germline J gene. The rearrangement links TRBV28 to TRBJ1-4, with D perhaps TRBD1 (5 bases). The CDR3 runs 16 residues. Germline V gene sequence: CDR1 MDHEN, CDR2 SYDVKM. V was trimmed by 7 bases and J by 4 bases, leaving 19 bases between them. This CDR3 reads CASTLGAGNYNEKLFF. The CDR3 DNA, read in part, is TGTGCCAGCACCTTAGGGGCAGGGAACTATAATGAAAAA.

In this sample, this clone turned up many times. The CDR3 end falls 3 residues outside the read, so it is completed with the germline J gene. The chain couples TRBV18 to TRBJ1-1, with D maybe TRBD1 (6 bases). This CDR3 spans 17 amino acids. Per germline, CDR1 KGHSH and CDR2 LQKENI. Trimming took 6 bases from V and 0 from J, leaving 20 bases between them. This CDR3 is CASSDHEDRLMNTEAFF. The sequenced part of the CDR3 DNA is TGTGCCAGCTCTGACCACGAGGACAGACTGATGAACACTGAA.

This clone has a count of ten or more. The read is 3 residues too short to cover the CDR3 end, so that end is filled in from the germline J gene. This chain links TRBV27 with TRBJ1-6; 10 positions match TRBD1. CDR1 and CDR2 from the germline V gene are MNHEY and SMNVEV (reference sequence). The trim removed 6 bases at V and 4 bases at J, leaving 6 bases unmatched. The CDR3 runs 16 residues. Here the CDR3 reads CASRDRGRDYNSPLHF. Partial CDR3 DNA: TGTGCCAGCAGGGACAGGGGGAGAGATTATAATTCACCC.

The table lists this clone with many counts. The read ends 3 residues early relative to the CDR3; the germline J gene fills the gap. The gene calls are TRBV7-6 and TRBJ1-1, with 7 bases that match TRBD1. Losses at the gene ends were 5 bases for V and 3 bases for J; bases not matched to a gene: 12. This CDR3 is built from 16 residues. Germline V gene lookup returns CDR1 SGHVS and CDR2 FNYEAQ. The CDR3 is CASSPPAGTDYTEAFF. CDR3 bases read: TGTGCCAGCAGCCCCCCAGCCGGGACAGACTACACTGAA.

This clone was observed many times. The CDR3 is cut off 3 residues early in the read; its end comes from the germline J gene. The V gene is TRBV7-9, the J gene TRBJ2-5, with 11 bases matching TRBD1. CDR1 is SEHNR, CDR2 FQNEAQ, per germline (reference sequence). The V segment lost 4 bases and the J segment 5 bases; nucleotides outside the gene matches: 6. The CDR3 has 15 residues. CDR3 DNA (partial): TGTGCCAGCAGCTCCGAGGACAGGGGGCTTGAGACC. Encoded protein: CASSSEDRGLET. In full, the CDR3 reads CASSSEDRGLETQYF.

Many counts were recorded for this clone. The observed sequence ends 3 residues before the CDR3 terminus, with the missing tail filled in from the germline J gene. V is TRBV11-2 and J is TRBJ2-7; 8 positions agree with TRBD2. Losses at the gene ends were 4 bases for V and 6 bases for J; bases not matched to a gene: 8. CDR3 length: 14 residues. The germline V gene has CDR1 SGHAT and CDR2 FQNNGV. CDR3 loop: CASSSGLEGREQYF. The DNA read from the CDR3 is TGTGCCAGCAGCTCGGGACTAGAAGGACGCGAG.

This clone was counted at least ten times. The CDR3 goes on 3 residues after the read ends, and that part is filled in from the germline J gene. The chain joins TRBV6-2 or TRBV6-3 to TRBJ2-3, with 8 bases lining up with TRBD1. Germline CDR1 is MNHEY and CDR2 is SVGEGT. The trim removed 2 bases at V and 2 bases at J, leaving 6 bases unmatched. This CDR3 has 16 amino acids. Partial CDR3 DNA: TGTGCCAGCAGTTACCCCGACCAGGGGGCCACAGATACG. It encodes CASSYPDQGATDT. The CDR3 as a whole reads CASSYPDQGATDTQYF.

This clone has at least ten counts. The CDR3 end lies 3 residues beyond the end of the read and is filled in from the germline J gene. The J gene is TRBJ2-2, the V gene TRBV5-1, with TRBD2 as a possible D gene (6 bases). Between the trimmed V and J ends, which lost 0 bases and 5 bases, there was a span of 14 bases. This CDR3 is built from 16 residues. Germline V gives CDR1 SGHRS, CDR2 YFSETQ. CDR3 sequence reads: CASSLAEGIGTGELFF. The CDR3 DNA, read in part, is TGCGCCAGCAGCTTGGCGGAGGGGATAGGAACCGGGGAG.

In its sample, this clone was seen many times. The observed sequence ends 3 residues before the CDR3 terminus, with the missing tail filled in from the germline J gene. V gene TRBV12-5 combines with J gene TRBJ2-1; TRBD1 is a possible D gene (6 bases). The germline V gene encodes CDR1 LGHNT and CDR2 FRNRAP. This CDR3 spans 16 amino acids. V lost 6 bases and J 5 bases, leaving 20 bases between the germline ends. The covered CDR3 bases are TGTGCTAGTGGCTACGCCACAGGGAACCTCGACAATGAG. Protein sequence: CASGYATGNLDNE. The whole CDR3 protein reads CASGYATGNLDNEQFF.

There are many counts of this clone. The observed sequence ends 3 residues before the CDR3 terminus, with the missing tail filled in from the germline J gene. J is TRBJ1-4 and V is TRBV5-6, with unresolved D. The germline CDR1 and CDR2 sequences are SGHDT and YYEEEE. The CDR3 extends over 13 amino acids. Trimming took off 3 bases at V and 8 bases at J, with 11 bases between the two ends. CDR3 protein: CASSWQAGEKLFF. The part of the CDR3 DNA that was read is TGTGCCAGCAGCTGGCAGGCTGGGGAAAAA.

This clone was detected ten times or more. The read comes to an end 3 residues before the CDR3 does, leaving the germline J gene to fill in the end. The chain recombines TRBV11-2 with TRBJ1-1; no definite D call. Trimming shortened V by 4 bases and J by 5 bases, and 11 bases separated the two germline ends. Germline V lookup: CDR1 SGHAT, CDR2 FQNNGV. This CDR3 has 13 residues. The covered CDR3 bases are TGTGCCAGCAGCTCTAACAGAGAGACTGAA. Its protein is CASSSNRETE. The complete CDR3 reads CASSSNRETEAFF.